This T cell receptor (beta chain) was found in a study of blood T cells in healthy people across ages. Then a second PCR, running roughly 7 to 11 cycles, was carried out with a sample-barcoded 5' primer and a J-beta primer mix. The authors tagged each cDNA molecule using a template-switch adaptor with 12 random nucleotides. From each sample, at least 3 million paired-end reads containing CDR3 were obtained. TCRdb fed the 5' RACE reads into MiXCR, producing one record per CDR3 protein. The sample includes about 720,000 distinct CDR3 sequences, roughly 25% seen only once; the top ten take under 4%. Germline CDR1 reads SGDLS; CDR2 reads YYNGEE. V lost 0 bases and J lost 5, with 15 bases in between. The CDR3 length is 16 residues. The sample also formed part of further work on T cells of mothers and their children.

The specimen sequenced was blood. The receptor was derived from a boy between 10 and 17 years old in good health. The chain has TRBV9 and TRBJ2-4; D assignment may be TRBD1 or TRBD2 (5 bases each). The CDR3 spells CASSVGGLGVENIQYF. The CDR3 bases are TGTGCCAGCAGCGTAGGGGGGTTGGGAGTCGAAAACATTCAGTACTTC.